This TCR beta chain was observed in a study of blood T cell repertoires in COVID-19. The repertoire was sequenced with immunoSEQ multiplex PCR; TCRdb's copy has only in-frame clones and lacks some. The sample contains 250,000 to 300,000 clones, roughly 93% of which appear only once. CDR3 length equals 13 residues. Trimming pared 6 bases from V and 5 bases from J, leaving 8 bases between. Germline lookup yields CDR1 SNHLY and CDR2 FYNNEI. The sequence was collected from a woman in her 40s with acute COVID-19. The sample was PBMCs or T cells enriched from blood (not recorded which). The rearrangement joins TRBV2 to TRBJ1-6; tentatively, D is TRBD1 (5 bases). The chain's CDR3 is CASRGRDNSPLHF. As DNA, the CDR3 is TGTGCCAGCAGGGGCAGGGATAATTCACCCCTCCACTTT.